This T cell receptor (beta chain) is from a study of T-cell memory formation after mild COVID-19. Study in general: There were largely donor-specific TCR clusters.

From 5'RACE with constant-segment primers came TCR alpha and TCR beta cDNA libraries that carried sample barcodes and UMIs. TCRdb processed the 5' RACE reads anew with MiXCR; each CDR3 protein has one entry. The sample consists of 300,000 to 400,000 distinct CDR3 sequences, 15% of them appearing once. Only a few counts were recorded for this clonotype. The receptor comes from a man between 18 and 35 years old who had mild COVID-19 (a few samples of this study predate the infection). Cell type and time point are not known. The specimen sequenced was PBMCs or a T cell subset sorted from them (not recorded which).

The CDR3 bases are TGTGCCAGCAGTTACTGGGAGGGGGGACGGCCTGAAGCTTTCTTT. Its protein product is CASSYWEGGRPEAFF. The chain couples TRBV6-5 to TRBJ1-1; D might be TRBD1 (6 bases). The CDR3 length is 15 residues. V lost 1 base and J 6 bases, leaving 15 bases between the germline ends. The germline gives CDR1 MNHEY, CDR2 SVGAGI.